The present entry profiles one T cell receptor beta chain with its context. Its antigen remains unidentified. The sample, approximately 11 milliliters of peripheral blood, was drawn from each donor. The V end lost 6 bases, the J end lost 1 base, and 15 bases lay between the germline ends. The CDR3 is 15 amino acids. Germline V gene lookup returns CDR1 MNHNY and CDR2 SVGAGI (reference sequence). The entry originates in a study of blood T cells in healthy people across ages. Next came a second PCR, run for roughly 6 to 11 cycles, which used a sample-barcoded 5' primer along with a J-beta primer mix. TCRdb re-called the 5' RACE reads with MiXCR, one entry per CDR3 protein. The sample has 800,000 to 950,000 distinct CDR3 sequences, roughly 40% seen once. Study results and caveats: Naive T cell percentage showed a strong correlation with the diversity of TCR beta. Long-lived and aged donors differed, with more naive CD4+ cells and higher diversity in the long-lived.

The TCR was taken from a man between 18 and 29 years old in good health. The chain employs TRBV6-6 and TRBJ1-2; the D gene is possibly TRBD1 (5 bases). The sequenced sample consisted of blood. CDR3 nucleotides: TGTGCCAGCAGCGCCAAGGAGGGACTTAACTATGGCTACACCTTC. Translation gives CASSAKEGLNYGYTF.